Listed below are T cell receptor beta chains from one sample, sequenced in a study of OX40 agonist ivuxolimab in advanced cancers. Sequenced by immunoSEQ multiplex PCR; TCRdb stores in-frame clones only, minus some. The profile shows 60,000 or so clones, over 80% of them singletons. Sequencing was performed on CD4+ or CD8+ T cells sorted from blood, taken in a trial of the OX40 agonist ivuxolimab. These receptors were obtained from an adult with an advanced solid tumor such as melanoma, head and neck, liver or kidney cancer. The CDR3 runs from the conserved cysteine through the conserved F or W. D genes are given only for firm matches. Clone size is stated in some rows and not others, as once, few, many or a class when expanded.

V gene,clone size,J gene,D gene,CDR3 DNA,CDR3 protein
TRBV28,once,TRBJ2-6,.,TGTGCCAGCAGTTTAGACAGACACTCTGGGGCCAACGTCCTGACTTTC,CASSLDRHSGANVLTF
TRBV7-7,.,TRBJ2-3,.,TGTGCCAGCAGCCCCGAGAAAACAGATACGCAGTATTTT,CASSPEKTDTQYF
TRBV19,.,TRBJ2-1,.,TGTGCCAGTAGTACCCGAGCTTTACAGGTCCTCTCCTACAATGAGCAGTTCTTC,CASSTRALQVLSYNEQFF
TRBV7-8,.,TRBJ2-7,.,TGTGCCAGCAGCTTCGGGACTCACGAGCAGTACTTC,CASSFGTHEQYF
TRBV28,.,TRBJ1-6,.,TGTGCCAGCAGTTTGGTCCAGAGTCCTCTCGGGGATTCTTCACCCCTCCACTTT,CASSLVQSPLGDSSPLHF
TRBV19,.,TRBJ2-5,TRBD1,TGTGCCAGTAGTACCGGACAGGGCGGGGAGACCCAGTACTTC,CASSTGQGGETQYF
TRBV27,.,TRBJ1-2,TRBD1,TGTGCCAGCAGCTGGTCAGGACAGGGGGGCTATGGCTACACCTTC,CASSWSGQGGYGYTF
TRBV19,.,TRBJ2-1,.,TGTGCCAGTAGTATCATGGCGGTCTCCTACAATGAGCAGTTCTTC,CASSIMAVSYNEQFF
TRBV5-1,.,TRBJ2-5,TRBD2,TGCGCCAGCAGTGGCGGGGGAGAGACCCAGTACTTC,CASSGGGETQYF
TRBV28,.,TRBJ2-2,.,TGTGCCAGCAGTCCCCACGGGCGGGGCGAAAGGACCGGGGAGCTGTTTTTT,CASSPHGRGERTGELFF
TRBV7-2,.,TRBJ1-5,.,TGTGCCAGCAGCTTAGAATCAGGGATACCCAATCAGCCCCAGCATTTT,CASSLESGIPNQPQHF
TRBV30,.,TRBJ1-5,.,TGTGCCTGGAGTAACACAGGGTACAATCAGCCCCAGCATTTT,CAWSNTGYNQPQHF
TRBV10-1,.,TRBJ2-1,.,TGCGCCAGCGGTGGGGACGCGGGGAATGAGCAGTTCTTC,CASGGDAGNEQFF
TRBV9,.,TRBJ1-3,.,TGTGCCAGCAGCGTAGATGGGGCGGACTATACTGGAAACACCATATATTTT,CASSVDGADYTGNTIYF